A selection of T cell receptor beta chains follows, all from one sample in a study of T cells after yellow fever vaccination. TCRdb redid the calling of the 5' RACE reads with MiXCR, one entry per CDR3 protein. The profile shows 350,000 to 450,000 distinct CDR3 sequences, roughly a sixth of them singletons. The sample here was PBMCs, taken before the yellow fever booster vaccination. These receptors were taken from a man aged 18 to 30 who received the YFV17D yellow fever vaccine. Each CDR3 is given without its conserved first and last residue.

ASIETGGTEAF	TRBV28	TRBJ1-1	11
ASSYGQGSAF	TRBV5-1	TRBJ1-1	10
ASRGTYSSTDTQY	TRBV28	TRBJ2-3	13
ASRYILAGDYTQY	TRBV27	TRBJ2-3	13
ASSQVETVNTGELF	TRBV4-3	TRBJ2-2	14
SARAPESLRGTEAF	TRBV20-1	TRBJ1-1	14
ASSQPWDSEETQY	TRBV4-1	TRBJ2-5	13
AISWAEDGYT	TRBV10-3	TRBJ1-2	10
ASSVAPSHNSPLH	TRBV9	TRBJ1-6	13
ASNNRGGYETNYGYT	TRBV4-1	TRBJ1-2	15
ASSRKYSGANVLT	TRBV6-2/TRBV6-3	TRBJ2-6	13
ATSLTSFGGANVLT	TRBV15	TRBJ2-6	14
ASSQPLAGGSYNEQF	TRBV23-1	TRBJ2-1	15
ATSDPQGERINGELF	TRBV24-1	TRBJ2-2	15
ASSLPGQWLEEQY	TRBV5-1	TRBJ2-7	13
ASSLVRDGNYGYT	TRBV7-2	TRBJ1-2	13
ASSFLGDLTYEQY	TRBV12-3/TRBV12-4	TRBJ2-7	13
SAGQGRNQPQH	TRBV20-1	TRBJ1-5	11
ASSKLGGPLVPYEQY	TRBV21-1	TRBJ2-7	15
ASKGQALLEQY	TRBV6-6	TRBJ2-7	11
ASTLQGASNQPQH	TRBV12-3/TRBV12-4	TRBJ1-5	13
ASSLQASNYGYT	TRBV7-2	TRBJ1-2	12
ASSLTLTSGAYNEQF	TRBV7-8	TRBJ2-1	15
ASSQFGDTGELF	TRBV3-1	TRBJ2-2	12
ASSLGTGKGYT	TRBV7-2	TRBJ1-2	11
SARQERLNTEAF	TRBV20-1	TRBJ1-1	12
ASSYGPALNTGELF	TRBV6-5	TRBJ2-2	14
ASSPRTSGSTDTQY	TRBV7-9	TRBJ2-3	14
ASSRQGRGYTDTQY	TRBV6-6	TRBJ2-3	14
ASSQGVMRQGYNEQF	TRBV4-3	TRBJ2-1	15
ALRANTGELF	TRBV19	TRBJ2-2	10
ASSGTTGMSYNEQF	TRBV7-2	TRBJ2-1	14
ASSLVLIPTDTQY	TRBV7-2	TRBJ2-3	13
ASSSRMAGATDTQY	TRBV7-2	TRBJ2-3	14
ASRPRGPNQPQH	TRBV6-2/TRBV6-3	TRBJ1-5	12
ASSEAGAGDTEAF	TRBV4-1	TRBJ1-1	13
ASSVRSQGYNEQF	TRBV4-3	TRBJ2-1	13
ASSLAGWDETQY	TRBV7-2	TRBJ2-5	12
ASSHTPGTGVNQPQH	TRBV27	TRBJ1-5	15
AWSVPNSASGELF	TRBV30	TRBJ2-2	13
ASSEEGADQPQH	TRBV25-1	TRBJ1-5	12
ASSLGPQRGDLETQY	TRBV5-1	TRBJ2-5	15
ASRESGGQTQY	TRBV7-6	TRBJ2-3	11
ASSYSVRASLSGVYEQY	TRBV6-2/TRBV6-3	TRBJ2-7	17
AISERPASLNTEAF	TRBV10-3	TRBJ1-1	14
ASSKVLEQF	TRBV28	TRBJ2-1	9
SARDDWRTTEAYEQY	TRBV20-1	TRBJ2-7	15
ASSPRGGGIDEAF	TRBV19	TRBJ1-1	13
ASTDAGLSPLH	TRBV7-9	TRBJ1-6	11
ASSWGQGAEKLF	TRBV11-2	TRBJ1-4	12